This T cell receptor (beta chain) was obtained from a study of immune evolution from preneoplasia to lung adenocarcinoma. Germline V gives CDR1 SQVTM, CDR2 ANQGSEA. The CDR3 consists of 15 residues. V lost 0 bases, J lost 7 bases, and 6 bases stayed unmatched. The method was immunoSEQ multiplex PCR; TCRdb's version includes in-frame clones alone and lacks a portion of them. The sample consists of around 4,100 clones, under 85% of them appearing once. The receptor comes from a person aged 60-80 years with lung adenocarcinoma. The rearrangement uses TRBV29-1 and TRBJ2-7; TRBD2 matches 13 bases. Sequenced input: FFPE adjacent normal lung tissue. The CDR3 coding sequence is TGCAGCGTTGAAGACCTGGGACTAGCGGGATTTGAGCAGTACTTC. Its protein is CSVEDLGLAGFEQYF.